The T cell receptor beta chain described here comes from a study of blood T cell repertoires in COVID-19. In the study overall: Nucleic acid was either cDNA or gDNA, and it came from T cells, B-cell-depleted T cells, or PBMCs.

The V and J ends lost 4 bases and 3 bases, in that order; junction bases with no gene match: 7. CDR3 length: 15 amino acids. The germline V gene has CDR1 SGHRS and CDR2 YFSETQ. In the authors' workflow: By means of reference gene primer amplification, nucleated cell counts were estimated. The repertoire was sequenced with immunoSEQ multiplex PCR; TCRdb's copy has only in-frame clones and lacks some. Clone size and V and J calls were adopted from that table, with D and trimming inferred from the DNA. The sample yields about 190,000 clones, roughly 80% seen once. Specimen: peripheral blood. The origin of this receptor is a man in his sixties with active or convalescent COVID-19. The chain couples TRBV5-1 to TRBJ2-3; TRBD2 aligns across 8 bases. The chain's CDR3 is CASSAAGVLTDTQYF. CDR3 bases: TGCGCCAGCAGCGCAGCGGGAGTACTGACAGATACGCAGTATTTT.